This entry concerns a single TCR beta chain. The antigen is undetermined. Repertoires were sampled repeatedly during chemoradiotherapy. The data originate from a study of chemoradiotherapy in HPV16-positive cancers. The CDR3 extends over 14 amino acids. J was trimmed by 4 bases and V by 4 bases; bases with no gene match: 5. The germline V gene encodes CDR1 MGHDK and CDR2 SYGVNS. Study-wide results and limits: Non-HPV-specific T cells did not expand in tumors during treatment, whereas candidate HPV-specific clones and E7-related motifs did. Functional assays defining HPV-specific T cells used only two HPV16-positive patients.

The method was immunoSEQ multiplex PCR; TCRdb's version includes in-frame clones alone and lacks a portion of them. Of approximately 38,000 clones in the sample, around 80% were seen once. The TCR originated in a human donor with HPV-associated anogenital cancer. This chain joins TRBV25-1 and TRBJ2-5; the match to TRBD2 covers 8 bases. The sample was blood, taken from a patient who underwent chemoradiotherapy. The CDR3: CASSAGGTGETQYF. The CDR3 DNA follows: TGTGCCAGCAGTGCGGGGGGGACGGGAGAGACCCAGTACTTC.